This record looks at one T cell receptor (beta chain) sequence and its context. V lost 0 bases and J 2 bases, leaving 9 bases between the germline ends. Germline V gives CDR1 SGDLS, CDR2 YYNGEE. The CDR3 is made up of 14 amino acids. The sample is drawn from a study of cytomegalovirus exposure and HLA in healthy donors. With 60 Vbeta and 13 Jbeta primers, the PCR was carried out. The method was immunoSEQ multiplex PCR; TCRdb's version includes in-frame clones alone and lacks a portion of them. This table has 90,000 to 120,000 clones, 55% to 85% appearing once. J is TRBJ2-7 and V is TRBV9, with D maybe TRBD2 (5 bases). What was sequenced was PBMCs. The receptor's source is a man aged 25-45 years in good health and CMV-seronegative. The CDR3 DNA is TGTGCCAGCAGCGTAGCAGAGGGTACCTACGAGCAGTACTTC. Amino acid sequence: CASSVAEGTYEQYF. Filled out from reference TRBV9 and TRBJ2-7, the complete variable domain reads DSGVTQTPKHLITATGQRVTLRCSPRSGDLSVYWYQQSLDQGLQFLIQYYNGEERAKGNILERFSAQQFPDLHSELNLSSLELGDSALYFCASSVAEGTYEQYFGPGTRLTVT.